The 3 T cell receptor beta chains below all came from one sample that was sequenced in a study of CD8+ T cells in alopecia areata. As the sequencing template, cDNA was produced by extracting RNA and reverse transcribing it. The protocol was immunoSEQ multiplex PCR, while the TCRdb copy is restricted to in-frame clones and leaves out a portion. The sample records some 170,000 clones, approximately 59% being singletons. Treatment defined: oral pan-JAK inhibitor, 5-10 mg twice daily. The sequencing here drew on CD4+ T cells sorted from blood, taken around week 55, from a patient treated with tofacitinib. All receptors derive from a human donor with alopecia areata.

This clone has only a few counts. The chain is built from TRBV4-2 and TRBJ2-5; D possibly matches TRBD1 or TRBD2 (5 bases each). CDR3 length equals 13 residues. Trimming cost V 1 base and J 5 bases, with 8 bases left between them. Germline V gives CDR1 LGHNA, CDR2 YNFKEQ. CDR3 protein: CASSQGGDETQYF. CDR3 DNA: TGTGCCAGCAGCCAAGGAGGGGACGAGACCCAGTACTTC.

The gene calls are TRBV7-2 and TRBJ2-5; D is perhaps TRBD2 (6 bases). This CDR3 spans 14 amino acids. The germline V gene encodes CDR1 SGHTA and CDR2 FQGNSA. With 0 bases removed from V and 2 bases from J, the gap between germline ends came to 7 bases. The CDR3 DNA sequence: TGTGCCAGCAGCTTAGCGGGGGGTCAAGAGACCCAGTACTTC. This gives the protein CASSLAGGQETQYF.

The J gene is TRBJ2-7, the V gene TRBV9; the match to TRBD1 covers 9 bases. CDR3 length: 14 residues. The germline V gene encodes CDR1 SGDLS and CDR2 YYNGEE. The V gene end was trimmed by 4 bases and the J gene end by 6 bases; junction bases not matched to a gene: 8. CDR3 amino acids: CASSRGQGGREQYF. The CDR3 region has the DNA TGTGCCAGCAGCCGGGGACAGGGCGGTCGCGAGCAGTACTTC.